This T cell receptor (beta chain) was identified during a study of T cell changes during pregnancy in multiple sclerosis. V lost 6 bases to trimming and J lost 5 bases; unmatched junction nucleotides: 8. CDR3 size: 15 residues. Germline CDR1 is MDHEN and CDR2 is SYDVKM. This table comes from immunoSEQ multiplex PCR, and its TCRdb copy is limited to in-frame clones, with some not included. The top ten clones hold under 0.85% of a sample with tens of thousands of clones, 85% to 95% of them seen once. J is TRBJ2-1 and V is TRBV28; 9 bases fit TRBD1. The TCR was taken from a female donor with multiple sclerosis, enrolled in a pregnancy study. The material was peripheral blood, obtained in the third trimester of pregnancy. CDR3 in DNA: TGTGCCAGCAGCACACCGGGACAGGGTCACAATGAGCAGTTCTTC. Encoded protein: CASSTPGQGHNEQFF.